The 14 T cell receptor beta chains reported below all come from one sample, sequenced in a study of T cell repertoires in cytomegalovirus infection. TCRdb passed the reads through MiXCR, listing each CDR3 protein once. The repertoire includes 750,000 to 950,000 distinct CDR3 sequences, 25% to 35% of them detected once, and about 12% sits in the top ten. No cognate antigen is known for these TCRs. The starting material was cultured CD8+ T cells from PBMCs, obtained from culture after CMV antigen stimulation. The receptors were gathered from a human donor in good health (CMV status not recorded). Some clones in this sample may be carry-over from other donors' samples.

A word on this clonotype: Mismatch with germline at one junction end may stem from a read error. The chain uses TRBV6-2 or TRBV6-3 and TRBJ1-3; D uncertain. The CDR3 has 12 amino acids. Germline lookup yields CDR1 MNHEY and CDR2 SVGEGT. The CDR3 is CASSFAGNTIYF. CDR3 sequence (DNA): TGTGCCAGCAGTTTCGCTGGGAACACCATATATTTT.

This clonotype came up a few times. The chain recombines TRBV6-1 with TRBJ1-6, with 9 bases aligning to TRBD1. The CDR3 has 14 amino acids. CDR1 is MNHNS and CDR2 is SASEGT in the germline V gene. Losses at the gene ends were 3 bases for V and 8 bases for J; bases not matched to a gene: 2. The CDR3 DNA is TGTGCCAGCAGTGATACAGGGGGCTATTCACCCCTCCACTTT. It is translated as CASSDTGGYSPLHF.

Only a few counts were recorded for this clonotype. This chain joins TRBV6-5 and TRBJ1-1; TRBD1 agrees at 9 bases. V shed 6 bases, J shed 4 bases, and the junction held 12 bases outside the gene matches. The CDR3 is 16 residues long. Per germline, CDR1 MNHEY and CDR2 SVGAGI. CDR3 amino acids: CASSQGQGGGGTEAFF. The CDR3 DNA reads TGTGCCAGCAGCCAGGGACAGGGCGGGGGAGGCACTGAAGCTTTCTTT.

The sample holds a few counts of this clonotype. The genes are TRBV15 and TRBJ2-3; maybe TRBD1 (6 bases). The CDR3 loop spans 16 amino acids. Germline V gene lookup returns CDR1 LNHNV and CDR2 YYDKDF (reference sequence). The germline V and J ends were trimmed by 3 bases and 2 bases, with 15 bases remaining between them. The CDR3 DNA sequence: TGTGCCACCAGCAGCCGACAGGAGTATCCCACAGATACGCAGTATTTT. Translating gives CATSSRQEYPTDTQYF. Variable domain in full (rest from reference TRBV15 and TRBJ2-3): DAMVIQNPRYQVTQFGKPVTLSCSQTLNHNVMYWYQQKSSQAPKLLFHYYDKDFNNEADTPDNFQSRRPNTSFCFLDIRSPGLGDTAMYLCATSSRQEYPTDTQYFGPGTRLTVL.

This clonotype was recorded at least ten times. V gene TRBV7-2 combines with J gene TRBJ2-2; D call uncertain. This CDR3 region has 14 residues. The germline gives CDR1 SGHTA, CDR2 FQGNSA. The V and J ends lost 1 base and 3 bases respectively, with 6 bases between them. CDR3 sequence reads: CASSLGAYTGELFF. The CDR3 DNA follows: TGTGCCAGCAGCTTAGGGGCCTACACCGGGGAGCTGTTTTTT.

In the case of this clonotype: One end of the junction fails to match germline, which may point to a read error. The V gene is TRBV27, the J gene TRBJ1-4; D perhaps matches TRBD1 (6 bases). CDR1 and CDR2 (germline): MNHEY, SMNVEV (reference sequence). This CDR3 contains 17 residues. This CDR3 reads CASSLSGVGPLGEKLFF. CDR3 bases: TGTGCCAGCAGCTTATCAGGGGTCGGTCCGCTAGGTGAAAAACTGTTTTTT.

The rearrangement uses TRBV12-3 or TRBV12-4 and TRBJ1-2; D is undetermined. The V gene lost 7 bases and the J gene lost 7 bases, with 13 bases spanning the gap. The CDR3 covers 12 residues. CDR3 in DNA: TGTGCCAGCACAGACTCCGCCATTGGCTACACCTTC. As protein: CASTDSAIGYTF.

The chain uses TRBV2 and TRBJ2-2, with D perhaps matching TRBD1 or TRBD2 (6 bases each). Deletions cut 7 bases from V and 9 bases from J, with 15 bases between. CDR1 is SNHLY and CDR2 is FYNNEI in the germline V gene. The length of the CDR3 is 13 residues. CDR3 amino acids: CASKEGGIRELFF. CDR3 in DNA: TGTGCCAGCAAGGAGGGGGGCATCCGGGAGCTGTTTTTT.

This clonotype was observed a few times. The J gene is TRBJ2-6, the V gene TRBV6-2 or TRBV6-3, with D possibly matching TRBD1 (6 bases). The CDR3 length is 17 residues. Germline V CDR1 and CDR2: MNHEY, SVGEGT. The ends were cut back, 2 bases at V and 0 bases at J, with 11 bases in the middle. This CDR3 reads CASSYQQGDSGANVLTF. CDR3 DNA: TGTGCCAGCAGTTACCAACAGGGAGACTCTGGGGCCAACGTCCTGACTTTC.

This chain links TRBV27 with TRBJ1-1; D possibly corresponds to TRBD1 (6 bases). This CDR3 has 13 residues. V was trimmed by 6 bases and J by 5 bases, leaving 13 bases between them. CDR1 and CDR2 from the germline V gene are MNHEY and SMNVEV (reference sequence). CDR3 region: CASRDTGLTEAFF. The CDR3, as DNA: TGTGCCAGCAGAGATACAGGGTTGACTGAAGCTTTCTTT.

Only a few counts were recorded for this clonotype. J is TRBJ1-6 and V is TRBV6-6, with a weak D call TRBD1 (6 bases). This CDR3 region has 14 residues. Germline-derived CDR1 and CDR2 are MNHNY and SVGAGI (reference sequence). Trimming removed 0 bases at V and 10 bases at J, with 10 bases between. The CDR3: CASSYSQGGSPLHF. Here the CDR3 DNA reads TGTGCCAGCAGTTACTCACAGGGCGGCTCACCCCTCCACTTT.

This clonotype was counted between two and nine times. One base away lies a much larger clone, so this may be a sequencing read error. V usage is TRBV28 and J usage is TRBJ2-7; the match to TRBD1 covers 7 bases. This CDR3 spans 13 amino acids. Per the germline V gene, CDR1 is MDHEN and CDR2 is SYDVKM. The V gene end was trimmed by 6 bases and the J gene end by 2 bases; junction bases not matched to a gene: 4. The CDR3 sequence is CASSRDSPYEQYV. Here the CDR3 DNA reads TGTGCCAGCAGCCGGGACAGCCCCTACGAGCAGTACGTC.

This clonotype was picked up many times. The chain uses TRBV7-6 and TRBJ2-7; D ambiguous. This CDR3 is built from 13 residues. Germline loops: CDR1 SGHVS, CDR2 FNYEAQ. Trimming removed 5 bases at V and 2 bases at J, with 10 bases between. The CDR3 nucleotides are TGTGCCAGCAGCCCGATCGGGCCCTACGAGCAGTACTTC. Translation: CASSPIGPYEQYF.

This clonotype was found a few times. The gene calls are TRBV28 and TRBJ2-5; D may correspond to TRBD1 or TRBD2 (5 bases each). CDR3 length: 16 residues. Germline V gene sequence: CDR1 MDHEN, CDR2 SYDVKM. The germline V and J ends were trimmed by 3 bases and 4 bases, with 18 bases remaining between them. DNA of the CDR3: TGTGCCAGCAGTTTGGTTCTTGGGACCCCCTTAGAGACCCAGTACTTC. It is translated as CASSLVLGTPLETQYF.